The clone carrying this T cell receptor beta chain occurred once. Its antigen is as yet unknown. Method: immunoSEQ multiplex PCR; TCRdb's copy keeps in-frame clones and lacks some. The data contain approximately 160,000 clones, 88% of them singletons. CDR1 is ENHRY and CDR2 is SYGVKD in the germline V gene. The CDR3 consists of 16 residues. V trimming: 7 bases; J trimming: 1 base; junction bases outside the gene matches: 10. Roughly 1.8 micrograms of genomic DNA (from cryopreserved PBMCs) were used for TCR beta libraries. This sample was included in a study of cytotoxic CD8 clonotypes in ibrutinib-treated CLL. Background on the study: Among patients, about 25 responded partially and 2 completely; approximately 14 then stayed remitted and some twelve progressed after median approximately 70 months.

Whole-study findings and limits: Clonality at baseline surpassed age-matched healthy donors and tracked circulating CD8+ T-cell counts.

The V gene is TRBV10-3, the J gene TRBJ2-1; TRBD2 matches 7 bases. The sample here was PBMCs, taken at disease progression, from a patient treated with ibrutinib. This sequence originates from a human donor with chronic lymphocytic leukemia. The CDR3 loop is CAIKKAGAESYNEQFF. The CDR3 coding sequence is TGTGCCATCAAGAAGGCGGGAGCTGAATCCTACAATGAGCAGTTCTTC.